The clone carrying this T cell receptor (beta chain) was seen many times. What it recognizes is unknown. RNA was extracted from bulk tissue without any cell sorting. A modified ARM-PCR protocol with three rounds of nested PCR amplified TCRbeta. A single record per CDR3 protein comes from TCRdb applying MiXCR to the multiplex PCR reads. The table lists 120,000 or so distinct CDR3 sequences, 66% of them singletons. Looked up from germline, CDR1 is MNHNS and CDR2 is SASEGT. V lost 4 bases to trimming and J lost 10 bases; unmatched junction nucleotides: 9. The CDR3 extends over 16 amino acids. The data are from a study of tumor and adjacent non-tumor tissue in lung cancer. The wider study: Each sample yielded 3.5 million to 5 million productive TCRbeta reads on average. General study points: Normal lung showed higher cumulative top 100 clone frequency than tumor.

This chain joins TRBV6-1 and TRBJ2-1; 14 bases line up with TRBD2. The sequence derives from a man aged 25 to 45 with non-small cell lung cancer. The sample consisted of lung tumor tissue. In DNA, the CDR3 is TGTGCCAGCAGTGTCTGGACTAGCGGGGGGCCGGGCGAGCAGTTCTTC. Translation: CASSVWTSGGPGEQFF.